This TCR beta chain was identified during a study of shared clonotypes between healthy human individuals. This CDR3 has 16 amino acids. V lost 3 bases to trimming and J lost 1 base, with 14 bases between them. CDR1 and CDR2 from the germline V gene are SGDLS and YYNGEE. Genomic DNA of each subset was evenly split across several immunoSEQ plates. The data were produced by immunoSEQ multiplex PCR, yet TCRdb's version contains in-frame clones alone and is incomplete. This repertoire shows fewer than 1.6 million clones, roughly 98.5% found once; its top ten account for 0.36%. The receptor's source is a young man in good health. The sequenced sample consisted of naive CD4+ T cells sorted from blood. Subset defined: CD45RA+ positively selected. The chain links TRBV9 to TRBJ1-5; D remains ambiguous. The CDR3, as DNA: TGTGCCAGCAGCGGAGCGGGTCACGGAAGCAATCAGCCCCAGCATTTT. It is translated as CASSGAGHGSNQPQHF.